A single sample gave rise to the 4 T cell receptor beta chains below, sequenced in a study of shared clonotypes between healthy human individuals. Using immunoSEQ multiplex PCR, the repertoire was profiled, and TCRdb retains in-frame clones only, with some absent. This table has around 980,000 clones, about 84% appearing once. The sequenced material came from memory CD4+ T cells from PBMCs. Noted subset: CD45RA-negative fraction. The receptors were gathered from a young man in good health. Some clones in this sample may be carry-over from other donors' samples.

CDR3 sequence: CASSGLGQNYGYTF. DNA for the CDR3: TGTGCCAGCAGTGGACTGGGACAGAACTATGGCTACACCTTC. J is TRBJ1-2 and V is TRBV2; TRBD1 aligns across 7 bases. The CDR3 contains 14 residues. The V gene end was trimmed by 4 bases and the J gene end by 2 bases; junction bases not matched to a gene: 4. Germline values: CDR1 SNHLY, CDR2 FYNNEI.

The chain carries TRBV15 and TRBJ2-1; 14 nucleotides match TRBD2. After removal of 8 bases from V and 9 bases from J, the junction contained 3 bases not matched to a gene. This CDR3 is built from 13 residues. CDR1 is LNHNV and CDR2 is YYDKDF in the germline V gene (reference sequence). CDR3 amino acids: CATATSGRGEQFF. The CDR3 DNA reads TGTGCCACCGCGACTAGCGGGAGGGGTGAGCAGTTCTTC.

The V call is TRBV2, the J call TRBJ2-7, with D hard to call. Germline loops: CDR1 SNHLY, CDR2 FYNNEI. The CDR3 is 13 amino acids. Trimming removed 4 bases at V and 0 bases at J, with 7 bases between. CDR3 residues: CASSGYFSYEQYF. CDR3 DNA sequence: TGTGCCAGCAGTGGATACTTCTCCTACGAGCAGTACTTC.

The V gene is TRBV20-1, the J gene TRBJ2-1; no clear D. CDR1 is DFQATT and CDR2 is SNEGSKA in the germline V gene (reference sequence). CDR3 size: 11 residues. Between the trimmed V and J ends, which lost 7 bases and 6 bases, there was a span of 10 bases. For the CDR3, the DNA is TGCAGTGTACTCGCGGTCAATGAGCAGTTCTTC. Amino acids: CSVLAVNEQFF.